Listed here are 13 T cell receptor beta chains from one sample, sequenced in a study of cytomegalovirus exposure and HLA in healthy donors. The PCR ran on 60 Vbeta and 13 Jbeta primers. The data were produced by immunoSEQ multiplex PCR, yet TCRdb's version contains in-frame clones alone and is incomplete. This table has some 130,000 clones, 78% appearing once. Sequenced material: PBMCs. The receptors derive from a female donor in good health and CMV-seronegative.

CDR3 in DNA: TGTGCCAGCAGTGACTCGACTAGCGGGAGGGATGAGCAGTTCTTC. Its translation: CASSDSTSGRDEQFF. V gene TRBV6-4 combines with J gene TRBJ2-1; 14 bases agree with TRBD2. CDR1 is MRHNA and CDR2 is SNTAGT in the germline V gene. This CDR3 comprises 15 residues. V trimming: 0 bases; J trimming: 8 bases; junction bases outside the gene matches: 0.

J is TRBJ2-5 and V is TRBV29-1, with D tentatively TRBD2 (6 bases). This CDR3 contains 15 residues. Trimming cost V 0 bases and J 7 bases, with 18 bases left between them. Germline V gene data show CDR1 as SQVTM and CDR2 as ANQGSEA. The CDR3 loop reads CSVEDRGNVVGTQYF. The CDR3 DNA reads TGCAGCGTTGAAGATCGGGGGAATGTGGTCGGGACCCAGTACTTC.

The J gene is TRBJ2-7, the V gene TRBV28, with 7 bases matching TRBD1. V was clipped by 8 bases and J by 2 bases; unmatched bases: 6. The CDR3 extends over 13 amino acids. Germline loops: CDR1 MDHEN, CDR2 SYDVKM. The CDR3 reads CASRQGWTYEQYF. Here the CDR3 DNA reads TGTGCCAGCCGACAGGGCTGGACCTACGAGCAGTACTTC.

V and J are TRBV11-3 and TRBJ2-1, with 9 bases identical to TRBD2. The length of the CDR3 is 16 residues. V dropped 4 bases and J dropped 7; count of bases not matched to a gene: 11. Germline V CDR1 and CDR2: SGHNT, YENEEA. The CDR3 nucleotides read TGTGCCAGCAGCTCAGTCCGACTAGCGGAGAGGAATGAGCAGTTCTTC. Its protein is CASSSVRLAERNEQFF.

This chain links TRBV30 with TRBJ1-2; TRBD1 agrees at 8 bases. The length of the CDR3 is 16 residues. Germline lookup yields CDR1 GTSNPN and CDR2 SVGIG (reference sequence). V lost 3 bases, J lost 0 bases, and 9 bases stayed unmatched. The CDR3 DNA follows: TGTGCCTGGAGGGGTCCCGGGACAGGAGCTAACTATGGCTACACCTTC. Translated: CAWRGPGTGANYGYTF.

The chain couples TRBV4-2 to TRBJ2-3; no clear D. This CDR3 has 15 amino acids. V lost 0 bases and J 2 bases, leaving 9 bases between the germline ends. CDR1 is LGHNA and CDR2 is YNFKEQ in the germline V gene. The CDR3 loop is CASSQERKLTDTQYF. The CDR3 region has the DNA TGTGCCAGCAGCCAAGAGAGAAAACTCACAGATACGCAGTATTTT.

V usage is TRBV2 and J usage is TRBJ2-2; TRBD2 agrees at 13 bases. The CDR3 is 15 amino acids. Germline V gene lookup returns CDR1 SNHLY and CDR2 FYNNEI. V trimming: 8 bases; J trimming: 6 bases; junction bases outside the gene matches: 6. CDR3 in DNA: TGTGCCAGCCAAAGTACTAGCGGGAGGGCCGGGGAGCTGTTTTTT. This sequence encodes CASQSTSGRAGELFF.

On this clone: One junction end disagrees with the germline gene, perhaps due to a read error. The V gene is TRBV11-2, the J gene TRBJ2-1, with TRBD2 matching 10 bases. CDR1 is SGHAT, CDR2 FQNNGV, per germline. There are 19 residues in the CDR3. The CDR3 DNA reads as TGTGCCAGCAGCTTAGATGGGTTAGTAGCGGGAGGAGGGTACAATGAGCGGTTCTTC. This sequence encodes CASSLDGLVAGGGYNERFF.

This chain links TRBV28 with TRBJ2-5; TRBD1 agrees at 7 bases. With 6 bases clipped from V and 1 base from J, the junction kept 5 bases outside the gene matches. Germline assignment: CDR1 MDHEN and CDR2 SYDVKM. The CDR3 runs 14 residues. The DNA of the CDR3 is TGTGCCAGCAGCCTGGACAGGTCCCAAGAGACCCAGTACTTC. Its protein product is CASSLDRSQETQYF.

The CDR3: CASGRGWETQYF. CDR3 DNA: TGTGCCAGCGGCAGGGGTTGGGAGACCCAGTACTTC. The rearrangement uses TRBV25-1 and TRBJ2-5, with D perhaps matching TRBD1 (6 bases). The CDR3 totals 12 residues. CDR1 MGHDK and CDR2 SYGVNS come from the germline V gene. V was pared by 8 bases and J by 5 bases, with 12 bases between.

The chain joins TRBV7-9 to TRBJ2-5; 8 nucleotides line up with TRBD1. In germline, CDR1 is SEHNR, CDR2 FQNEAQ (reference sequence). J was trimmed by 3 bases and V by 4 bases; bases with no gene match: 7. The length of the CDR3 is 15 residues. The DNA of the CDR3 is TGTGCCAGCAGCTCCGGTCCGGGACAGGAAGAGACCCAGTACTTC. Translating it yields CASSSGPGQEETQYF.

The genes are TRBV5-4 and TRBJ2-5; possibly TRBD1 for D (6 bases). The CDR3 covers 14 residues. V lost 3 bases and J 5 bases, leaving 14 bases between the germline ends. Germline V gene sequence: CDR1 SGHNT, CDR2 YYREEE (reference sequence). The CDR3 bases are TGTGCCAGCAGCTCGGGCCCAGGGGAGGAGACCCAGTACTTC. It specifies CASSSGPGEETQYF.

The genes are TRBV30 and TRBJ1-2, with D possibly matching TRBD1 (6 bases). With 3 bases removed from V and 5 bases from J, the gap between germline ends came to 16 bases. Germline V gives CDR1 GTSNPN, CDR2 SVGIG (reference sequence). The CDR3 totals 14 residues. DNA for the CDR3: TGTGCCTGGAGAGGGTTACAGGGTTGGTATGGCTACACCTTC. Translating it yields CAWRGLQGWYGYTF.